Below, 20 T cell receptor beta chains from the same sample are listed, as sequenced in a study of blood T cell repertoires in COVID-19. Using immunoSEQ multiplex PCR, the repertoire was profiled, and TCRdb retains in-frame clones only, with some absent. The table lists 200,000 to 300,000 clones, over 70% of them singletons. Sequenced material: peripheral blood. The receptors shown here come from a woman aged 40 to 50 who had recovered from COVID-19.

The J gene is TRBJ2-6, the V gene TRBV5-1, with D possibly matching TRBD1 (6 bases). V was pared by 1 base and J by 3 bases, with 17 bases between. Germline lookup yields CDR1 SGHRS and CDR2 YFSETQ. This CDR3 is built from 18 residues. The CDR3 sequence: CASSLFFVGASGANVLTF. CDR3 DNA: TGCGCCAGCAGCTTGTTCTTTGTGGGGGCGAGTGGGGCCAACGTCCTGACTTTC.

The chain recombines TRBV19 with TRBJ1-1, with D possibly matching TRBD1 (5 bases). V was trimmed by 1 base and J by 1 base, leaving 13 bases between them. The CDR3 extends over 16 amino acids. Per germline, CDR1 LNHDA and CDR2 SQIVND (reference sequence). DNA of the CDR3: TGTGCCAGTAGTATAGGTGGGAGGGGATGGAACACTGAAGCTTTCTTT. This encodes CASSIGGRGWNTEAFF.

This chain links TRBV5-1 with TRBJ1-2, with 9 nucleotides matching TRBD1. Germline values: CDR1 SGHRS, CDR2 YFSETQ. V lost 1 base, J lost 6 bases, and 4 bases stayed unmatched. This CDR3 spans 14 amino acids. The CDR3 nucleotides are TGCGCCAGCAGCTTGACGGGACAGGGAGATGGCTACACCTTC. Translation gives CASSLTGQGDGYTF.

CDR3 loop: CASSPGISYEQYF. The DNA for the CDR3 is TGTGCCAGCAGCCCCGGGATCTCCTACGAGCAGTACTTC. The gene calls are TRBV9 and TRBJ2-7; TRBD2 might be the D (5 bases). Germline CDR1 is SGDLS and CDR2 is YYNGEE. With 4 bases removed from V and 0 bases from J, the gap between germline ends came to 8 bases. The CDR3 consists of 13 residues.

The CDR3 region is CASSLRQATYEQYF. CDR3 nucleotide sequence: TGTGCCAGCAGCTTGCGGCAGGCCACCTACGAGCAGTACTTC. This chain links TRBV5-6 with TRBJ2-7; no clear D gene. The CDR3 runs to 14 residues. The germline V and J ends were trimmed by 1 base and 2 bases, with 10 bases remaining between them. The germline gives CDR1 SGHDT, CDR2 YYEEEE.

This chain connects TRBV6-2 or TRBV6-3 to TRBJ2-1; 11 bases agree with TRBD2. There are 20 residues in the CDR3. The germline V gene has CDR1 MNHEY and CDR2 SVGEGT. Trimming removed 2 bases from V and 3 bases from J; junction bases left unmatched: 15. The CDR3 DNA reads TGTGCCAGCAGTTACCTTCGTCTTAGCGGGGGGGCCCTTGGCTACAATGAGCAGTTCTTC. Its protein product is CASSYLRLSGGALGYNEQFF.

This chain links TRBV6-2 or TRBV6-3 with TRBJ2-1, with 8 bases identical to TRBD2. J gave up 3 bases and V 1 base, and 8 bases lay outside the gene matches. CDR3 length: 17 amino acids. Per germline, CDR1 MNHEY and CDR2 SVGEGT. CDR3 DNA sequence: TGTGCCAGCAGTTACTTCGGACTAGCCGGTTACTACAATGAGCAGTTCTTC. Amino acid sequence: CASSYFGLAGYYNEQFF.

This chain connects TRBV19 to TRBJ2-7, with D tentatively TRBD1 (6 bases). Germline V gene lookup returns CDR1 LNHDA and CDR2 SQIVND (reference sequence). Between the trimmed V and J ends, which lost 5 bases and 4 bases, there was a span of 12 bases. CDR3 size: 13 residues. This CDR3 reads CASSQGYGYEQYF. As DNA, the CDR3 is TGTGCCAGTAGTCAGGGGTATGGATACGAGCAGTACTTC.

This chain joins TRBV11-2 and TRBJ2-7; D perhaps matches TRBD2 (5 bases). Deletions cut 4 bases from V and 1 base from J, with 11 bases between. The CDR3 has 14 residues. Germline lookup yields CDR1 SGHAT and CDR2 FQNNGV. The CDR3 loop is CASSSLWESYEQYF. Here the CDR3 DNA reads TGTGCCAGCAGCTCCCTATGGGAGTCCTACGAGCAGTACTTC. Drawing the rest from reference TRBV11-2 and TRBJ2-7, the complete variable domain is EAGVAQSPRYKIIEKRQSVAFWCNPISGHATLYWYQQILGQGPKLLIQFQNNGVVDDSQLPKDRFSAERLKGVDSTLKIQPAKLEDSAVYLCASSSLWESYEQYFGPGTRLTVT.

The V gene is TRBV4-1, the J gene TRBJ2-3; the D is unclear. The ends were cut back, 4 bases at V and 4 bases at J, with 18 bases in the middle. Germline V CDR1 and CDR2: MGHRA, YSYEKL. The CDR3 has 16 residues. In nucleotides, the CDR3 is TGCGCCAGCAGCCTACGTAGTTTAGTGGCGGCAGATACGCAGTATTTT. It specifies CASSLRSLVAADTQYF.

This chain joins TRBV6-6 and TRBJ1-2; 8 positions agree with TRBD1. CDR3 length: 15 residues. The germline V gene has CDR1 MNHNY and CDR2 SVGAGI (reference sequence). Trimming at V came to 3 bases and at J to 4 bases, leaving 7 bases not matched to a gene. CDR3 nucleotide sequence: TGTGCCAGCAGTTATTTCGACAGGGGCAGCTATGGCTACACCTTC. Its protein product is CASSYFDRGSYGYTF.

The chain uses TRBV9 and TRBJ2-3, with 10 bases aligning to TRBD2. Germline V gene sequence: CDR1 SGDLS, CDR2 YYNGEE. This CDR3 contains 18 residues. J gave up 1 base and V 0 bases, and 8 bases lay outside the gene matches. DNA of the CDR3: TGTGCCAGCAGCGTAGTCCAAACGCTAGCGGGGGGCACAGATACGCAGTATTTT. Translation gives CASSVVQTLAGGTDTQYF.

The chain carries TRBV5-4 and TRBJ1-2; D not resolved. Trimming removed 4 bases at V and 8 bases at J, with 21 bases between. Per the germline V gene, CDR1 is SGHNT and CDR2 is YYREEE (reference sequence). This CDR3 has 15 amino acids. The CDR3 spells CASSVEIPGRGGYTF. The CDR3 DNA is TGTGCCAGCAGCGTAGAAATACCCGGGCGCGGGGGCTACACCTTC.

This clone was recorded once. The genes are TRBV2 and TRBJ2-7, with D uncertain. Germline assignment: CDR1 SNHLY and CDR2 FYNNEI. V lost 3 bases and J 4 bases, leaving 4 bases between the germline ends. This CDR3 spans 11 amino acids. The CDR3 nucleotides are TGTGCCAGCAGTGACCGGTACGAGCAGTACTTC. It translates to CASSDRYEQYF.

The chain joins TRBV11-3 to TRBJ1-1; a weak D match, TRBD1 (6 bases). V lost 1 base, J lost 4 bases, and 10 bases lay in between. In germline, CDR1 is SGHNT, CDR2 YENEEA. This CDR3 comprises 14 residues. CDR3 nucleotides: TGTGCCAGCAGCTTAGGGTCAGGGGTCACTGAAGCTTTCTTT. Residues: CASSLGSGVTEAFF. The entire variable domain, with the rest obtained from reference TRBV11-3 and TRBJ1-1, is as follows: EAGVVQSPRYKIIEKKQPVAFWCNPISGHNTLYWYLQNLGQGPELLIRYENEEAVDDSQLPKDRFSAERLKGVDSTLKIQPAELGDSAVYLCASSLGSGVTEAFFGQGTRLTVV.

The rearrangement links TRBV20-1 to TRBJ1-2; D is perhaps TRBD1 (6 bases). Trimming shortened V by 5 bases and J by 4 bases, and 8 bases separated the two germline ends. The CDR3 covers 11 residues. Germline CDR1 DFQATT, CDR2 SNEGSKA (reference sequence). CDR3 region: CSARTVYGYTF. The CDR3 DNA reads TGCAGTGCTCGGACAGTCTATGGCTACACCTTC.

This clone was seen a single time. This chain joins TRBV2 and TRBJ2-3; the match to TRBD2 covers 9 bases. Unmatched junction bases numbered 12, after V lost 6 bases and J lost 5 bases. The length of the CDR3 is 16 residues. Per the germline V gene, CDR1 is SNHLY and CDR2 is FYNNEI. The CDR3 sequence is CASRTGGGGAGDTQYF. CDR3 bases: TGTGCCAGCAGGACCGGTGGCGGGGGGGCCGGAGATACGCAGTATTTT.

The J gene is TRBJ2-7, the V gene TRBV27; maybe TRBD2 (5 bases). Trimming took 3 bases from V and 1 from J, leaving 7 bases between them. The CDR3 loop spans 13 amino acids. Germline V gene lookup returns CDR1 MNHEY and CDR2 SMNVEV (reference sequence). CDR3 sequence: CASSFGGSYEQYF. The DNA of the CDR3 is TGTGCCAGCAGTTTTGGCGGGTCCTACGAGCAGTACTTC.

The count of this clone is one. The chain couples TRBV15 to TRBJ1-2; D remains ambiguous. The CDR3 has 15 residues. Between the trimmed V and J ends, which lost 4 bases and 4 bases, there was a span of 16 bases. Germline CDR1 LNHNV, CDR2 YYDKDF (reference sequence). Here the CDR3 reads CATSTPVSPIYGYTF. Written as DNA, the CDR3 is TGTGCCACCAGCACCCCTGTGAGCCCAATCTATGGCTACACCTTC. Variable domain in full (rest from reference TRBV15 and TRBJ1-2): DAMVIQNPRYQVTQFGKPVTLSCSQTLNHNVMYWYQQKSSQAPKLLFHYYDKDFNNEADTPDNFQSRRPNTSFCFLDIRSPGLGDTAMYLCATSTPVSPIYGYTFGSGTRLTVV.

J is TRBJ2-5 and V is TRBV30; TRBD2 agrees at 13 bases. CDR3 length equals 13 residues. With 3 bases clipped from V and 5 bases from J, the junction kept 0 bases outside the gene matches. The germline gives CDR1 GTSNPN, CDR2 SVGIG (reference sequence). The CDR3 DNA reads as TGTGCCTGGAGGACTAGCGGGGGGGAGACCCAGTACTTC. Its translation: CAWRTSGGETQYF. The full variable domain, its missing parts supplied by reference TRBV30 and TRBJ2-5, is SQTIHQWPATLVQPVGSPLSLECTVEGTSNPNLYWYRQAAGRGLQLLFYSVGIGQISSEVPQNLSASRPQDRQFILSSKKLLLSDSGFYLCAWRTSGGETQYFGPGTRLLVL.